This T cell receptor beta chain was captured by sequencing in a study of monozygotic twins with cystic fibrosis. Study-level findings and limits: Clonality was generally low (median approximately 0.0094), higher in the most severe patients.

Assay: immunoSEQ multiplex PCR; the TCRdb copy retains only in-frame clones and omits some. Among tens of thousands of clones listed, roughly three fifths were seen once. Germline lookup yields CDR1 MNHEY and CDR2 SMNVEV (reference sequence). The CDR3 totals 16 residues. Deletions cut 5 bases from V and 6 bases from J, with 22 bases between. As regards this clone: The antigen is not known.

This sequence joins TRBV27 and TRBJ1-1, with no clear D. Sample: blood. The sequence was collected from a girl between 10 and 17 years old with cystic fibrosis. CDR3 amino acids: CASSMGPFLLGAEAFF. The CDR3 DNA sequence: TGTGCCAGCAGTATGGGCCCCTTCCTCCTAGGCGCTGAAGCTTTCTTT.